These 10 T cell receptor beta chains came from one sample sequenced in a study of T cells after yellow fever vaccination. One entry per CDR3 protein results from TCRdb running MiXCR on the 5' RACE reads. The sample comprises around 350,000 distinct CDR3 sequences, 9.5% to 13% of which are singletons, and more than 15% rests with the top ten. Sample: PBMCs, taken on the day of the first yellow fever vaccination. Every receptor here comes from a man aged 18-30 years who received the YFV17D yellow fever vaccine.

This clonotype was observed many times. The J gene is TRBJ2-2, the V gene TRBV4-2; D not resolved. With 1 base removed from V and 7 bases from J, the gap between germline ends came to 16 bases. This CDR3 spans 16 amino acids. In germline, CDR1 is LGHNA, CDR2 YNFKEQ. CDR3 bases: TGTGCCAGCAGCCAAGTCGGTAAAGAAGCCAGCGGGGAGCTGTTTTTT. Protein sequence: CASSQVGKEASGELFF.

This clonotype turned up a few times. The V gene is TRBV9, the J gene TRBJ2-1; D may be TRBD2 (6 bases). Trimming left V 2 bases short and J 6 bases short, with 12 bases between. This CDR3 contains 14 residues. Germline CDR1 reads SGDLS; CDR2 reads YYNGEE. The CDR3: CASSVGGLGNEQFF. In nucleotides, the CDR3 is TGTGCCAGCAGCGTGGGGGGTCTAGGCAATGAGCAGTTCTTC.

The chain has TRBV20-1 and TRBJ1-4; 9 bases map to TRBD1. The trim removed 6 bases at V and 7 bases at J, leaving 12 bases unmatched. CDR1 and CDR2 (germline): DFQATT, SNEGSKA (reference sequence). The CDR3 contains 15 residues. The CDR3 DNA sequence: TGCAGTGCAGTATACAGGGGGCAGGTCCCTGAAAAACTGTTTTTT. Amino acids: CSAVYRGQVPEKLFF.

CDR3 region: CASSEASNTGELFF. DNA of the CDR3: TGTGCCAGCAGTGAAGCGTCGAACACCGGGGAGCTGTTTTTT. The V and J genes are TRBV2 and TRBJ2-2; D gene unclear. The V end lost 0 bases, the J end lost 0 bases, and 2 bases lay between the germline ends. This CDR3 region has 14 residues. The germline V gene encodes CDR1 SNHLY and CDR2 FYNNEI.

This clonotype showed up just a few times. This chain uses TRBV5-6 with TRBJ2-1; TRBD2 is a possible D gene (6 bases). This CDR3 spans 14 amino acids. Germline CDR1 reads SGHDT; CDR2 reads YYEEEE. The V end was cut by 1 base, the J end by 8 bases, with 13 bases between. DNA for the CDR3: TGTGCCAGCAGCTTGTTTGAGGGAGGCGATGAGCAGTTCTTC. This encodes CASSLFEGGDEQFF.

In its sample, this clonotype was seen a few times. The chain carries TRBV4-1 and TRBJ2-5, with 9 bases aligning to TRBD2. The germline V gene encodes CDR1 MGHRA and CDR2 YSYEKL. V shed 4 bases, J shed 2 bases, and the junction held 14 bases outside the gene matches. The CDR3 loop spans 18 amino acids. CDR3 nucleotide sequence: TGCGCCAGCAGCCGAAGCCTGGAGCGGGGGGAACTTCAAGAGACCCAGTACTTC. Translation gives CASSRSLERGELQETQYF.

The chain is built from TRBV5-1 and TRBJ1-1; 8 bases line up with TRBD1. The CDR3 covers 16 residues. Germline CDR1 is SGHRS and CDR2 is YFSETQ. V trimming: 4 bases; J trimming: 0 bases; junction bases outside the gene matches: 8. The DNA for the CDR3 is TGCGCCAGCAGCCCCGAGACAGGGGCTATGAACACTGAAGCTTTCTTT. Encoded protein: CASSPETGAMNTEAFF.

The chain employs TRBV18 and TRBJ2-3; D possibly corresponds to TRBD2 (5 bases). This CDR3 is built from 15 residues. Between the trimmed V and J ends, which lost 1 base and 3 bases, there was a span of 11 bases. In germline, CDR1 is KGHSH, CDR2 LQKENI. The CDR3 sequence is CASSPRLADTDTQYF. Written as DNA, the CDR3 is TGTGCCAGCTCACCACGCCTAGCAGATACAGATACGCAGTATTTT.

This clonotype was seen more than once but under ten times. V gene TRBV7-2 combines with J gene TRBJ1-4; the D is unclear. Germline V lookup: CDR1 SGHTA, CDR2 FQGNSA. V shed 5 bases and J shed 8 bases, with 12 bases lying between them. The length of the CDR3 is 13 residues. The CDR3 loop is CASSPQRREKLFF. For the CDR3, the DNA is TGTGCCAGCAGCCCCCAACGTCGGGAAAAACTGTTTTTT.

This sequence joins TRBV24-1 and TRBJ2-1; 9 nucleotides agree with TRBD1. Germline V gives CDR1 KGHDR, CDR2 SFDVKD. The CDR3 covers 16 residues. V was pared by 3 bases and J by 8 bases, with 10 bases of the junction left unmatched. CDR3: CATSDPGQGKGDEQFF. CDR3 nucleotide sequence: TGTGCCACCAGTGATCCGGGACAGGGTAAGGGAGATGAGCAGTTCTTC.